These 7 T cell receptor beta chains originate from one sample sequenced in a study of beta chain features in type 1 diabetes. The whole isolated RNA underwent reverse transcription, so sequencing captured expressed TCRB transcripts. The repertoire was sequenced with immunoSEQ multiplex PCR; TCRdb's copy has only in-frame clones and lacks some. The sample consists of 160,000 or so clones, around 10% of them appearing once. The sequenced sample was central memory CD4+ T cells from blood. Receptors originate from a man aged 18 to 35 in good health.

The CDR3 protein is CATNRPGGGNTIYF. CDR3 DNA sequence: TGTGCCACTAACAGGCCCGGGGGAGGAAACACCATATATTTT. The rearrangement joins TRBV15 to TRBJ1-3; TRBD1 might be the D (5 bases). In germline, CDR1 is LNHNV, CDR2 YYDKDF (reference sequence). The CDR3 runs to 14 residues. Trimming removed 9 bases from V and 4 bases from J, with 16 bases in between.

The chain combines TRBV7-3 with TRBJ2-7, with TRBD1 matching over 8 bases. Germline CDR1 and CDR2: SGHTA and FQGTGA. The CDR3 sequence is 13 residues long. V was clipped by 4 bases and J by 5 bases; unmatched bases: 4. This CDR3 is CASSSQTGDEQYF. The CDR3 nucleotides are TGTGCCAGCAGCTCCCAGACAGGGGACGAGCAGTACTTC.

The V call is TRBV30, the J call TRBJ1-2; no reliable D call. Germline V gives CDR1 GTSNPN, CDR2 SVGIG (reference sequence). This CDR3 is built from 13 residues. The V and J ends lost 2 bases and 4 bases respectively, with 11 bases between them. CDR3 sequence reads: CAWSQGILYGYTF. The CDR3 region has the DNA TGTGCCTGGAGTCAAGGGATCCTCTATGGCTACACCTTC.

The CDR3 nucleotides are TGTGCCTGGAGCGGGGGGGGTTCACCCCTCCACTTT. Protein product: CAWSGGGSPLHF. This chain uses TRBV30 with TRBJ1-6, with D maybe TRBD1 (5 bases). Germline assignment: CDR1 GTSNPN and CDR2 SVGIG (reference sequence). V was cut by 3 bases and J by 9 bases, with 9 bases left in between. CDR3 length: 12 residues.

This clone was picked up a small number of times. V usage is TRBV4-3 and J usage is TRBJ1-1, with no clear D. V lost 0 bases to trimming and J lost 4 bases, with 9 bases between them. This CDR3 is built from 14 residues. The V gene's germline CDR1 is LGHNA and CDR2 YSLEER. Here the CDR3 DNA reads TGCGCCAGCAGCCAAGATGCGGAGGGCACTGAAGCTTTCTTT. Translated: CASSQDAEGTEAFF.

The gene calls are TRBV4-3 and TRBJ2-2; 7 bases map to TRBD2. This CDR3 region has 16 residues. V shed 4 bases and J 3 bases; nucleotides not matched to a gene: 8. Looked up from germline, CDR1 is LGHNA and CDR2 is YSLEER. The CDR3 protein is CASSPARLADTGELFF. The CDR3 nucleotides are TGCGCCAGCAGCCCCGCGAGGCTAGCGGACACCGGGGAGCTGTTTTTT.

This clone appeared many times. The sample holds other DNA sequences that translate to the same CDR3. This chain uses TRBV4-2 with TRBJ2-3; D not resolved. In germline, CDR1 is LGHNA, CDR2 YNFKEQ. The V gene lost 2 bases and the J gene lost 3 bases, with 6 bases spanning the gap. This CDR3 has 13 amino acids. CDR3 bases: TGTGCCAGCAGCCAATTGGGGACAGATACGCAGTATTTT. Its protein is CASSQLGTDTQYF.